Presented here are 29 T cell receptor beta chains from one specimen sequenced in a study of PD-1 blockade in classical Hodgkin lymphoma. Repertoires were generated with immunoSEQ multiplex PCR, while TCRdb's copy carries only in-frame clones and drops some. The repertoire holds under 45,000 clones, with around 74% as singletons. Time point indicated: cycle 4 day 1 (C4D1), after more than five weeks of nivolumab. All trial patients relapsed after autologous stem cell transplantation. Sequenced material: peripheral blood mononuclear cells (PBMCs), taken before the fourth cycle of nivolumab. These receptor sequences come from a human donor with classical Hodgkin lymphoma.

This clone has just a few counts. The chain is built from TRBV30 and TRBJ1-1; D is unclear. Between the trimmed V and J ends, which lost 4 bases and 4 bases, there was a span of 10 bases. CDR3 length: 12 amino acids. Germline CDR1 reads GTSNPN; CDR2 reads SVGIG (reference sequence). CDR3 sequence reads: CAWKGGITEAFF. CDR3 bases: TGTGCCTGGAAGGGAGGAATCACTGAAGCTTTCTTT.

The gene calls are TRBV4-3 and TRBJ2-7, with 8 bases aligning to TRBD2. With V trimmed by 6 bases and J by 2 bases, 9 bases remained unmatched. The CDR3 spans 15 residues. CDR1 and CDR2 from the germline V gene are LGHNA and YSLEER. CDR3 in DNA: TGCGCCAGCAGTTGGGAGGAGCGGGGGCCCTACGAGCAGTACTTC. Protein: CASSWEERGPYEQYF.

This sequence joins TRBV7-9 and TRBJ1-5; the D is unclear. This CDR3 comprises 13 residues. Germline CDR1 and CDR2: SEHNR and FQNEAQ (reference sequence). V lost 4 bases and J lost 2, with 6 bases in between. In DNA, the CDR3 is TGTGCCAGCAGCTCCTCCGGCAATCAGCCCCAGCATTTT. Translated, it gives CASSSSGNQPQHF.

This clone was counted a few times. The chain is built from TRBV7-9 and TRBJ1-4, with D perhaps matching TRBD1 (6 bases). Per germline, CDR1 SEHNR and CDR2 FQNEAQ (reference sequence). This CDR3 spans 14 amino acids. V was trimmed by 7 bases and J by 5 bases, leaving 14 bases between them. As DNA, the CDR3 is TGTGCCAGCAACAGGGACGGGGGAAATGAAAAACTGTTTTTT. Translating it yields CASNRDGGNEKLFF.

The chain is built from TRBV19 and TRBJ2-7, with D possibly being TRBD1 (6 bases). The CDR3 length is 16 residues. Germline V lookup: CDR1 LNHDA, CDR2 SQIVND (reference sequence). V shed 4 bases and J shed 2 bases, with 18 bases lying between them. Here the CDR3 DNA reads TGTGCCAGTAGTAATAGTAGGGACACCACACCCTACGAGCAGTACTTC. Translating gives CASSNSRDTTPYEQYF.

This chain links TRBV23-1 with TRBJ1-5; D is unresolved. TRBV23-1 belongs to the ORF category, with a function that is uncertain. V was shortened by 9 bases and J by 3 bases, with 15 bases between the two germline ends. The CDR3 has 14 amino acids. The CDR3 loop is CARTARFYNQPQHF. In DNA form, the CDR3 reads TGCGCCAGAACAGCCAGGTTCTACAATCAGCCCCAGCATTTT.

This clone was picked up a small number of times. The chain carries TRBV6-5 and TRBJ1-4; D might be TRBD1 (5 bases). The CDR3 runs to 14 residues. The V gene lost 6 bases and the J gene lost 2 bases, with 10 bases spanning the gap. Per the germline V gene, CDR1 is MNHEY and CDR2 is SVGAGI. CDR3 loop: CASRRGWTNEKLFF. The CDR3 DNA reads as TGTGCCAGCAGGAGGGGATGGACTAATGAAAAACTGTTTTTT.

CDR3 residues: CASRLPGPSTDTQYF. DNA for the CDR3: TGTGCCAGCAGGTTACCGGGACCCAGCACAGATACGCAGTATTTT. The chain recombines TRBV5-4 with TRBJ2-3; D possibly matches TRBD1 or TRBD2 (5 bases each). Trimming cost V 5 bases and J 0 bases, with 13 bases left between them. The germline gives CDR1 SGHNT, CDR2 YYREEE (reference sequence). This CDR3 contains 15 residues.

This chain connects TRBV29-1 to TRBJ1-2, with D maybe TRBD1 (6 bases). Per germline, CDR1 SQVTM and CDR2 ANQGSEA. The CDR3 runs 13 residues. Trimming removed 3 bases at V and 5 bases at J, with 13 bases between. CDR3 amino acids: CSVEGGRGYGYTF. CDR3 coding DNA: TGCAGCGTTGAGGGGGGCAGGGGATATGGCTACACCTTC.

The V call is TRBV7-9, the J call TRBJ2-7; 7 nucleotides match TRBD1. The CDR3 extends over 15 amino acids. Trimming took 4 bases from V and 3 from J; bases not matched to a gene: 9. Germline V gives CDR1 SEHNR, CDR2 FQNEAQ (reference sequence). The CDR3 loop reads CASSSRQGPYYEQYF. The CDR3 nucleotides are TGTGCCAGCAGCTCTCGACAGGGACCTTACTACGAGCAGTACTTC. Drawing the rest from reference TRBV7-9 and TRBJ2-7, the complete variable domain is DTGVSQNPRHKITKRGQNVTFRCDPISEHNRLYWYRQTLGQGPEFLTYFQNEAQLEKSRLLSDRFSAERPKGSFSTLEIQRTEQGDSAMYLCASSSRQGPYYEQYFGPGTRLTVT.

V usage is TRBV20-1 and J usage is TRBJ1-1, with TRBD1 matching 7 bases. Trimming removed 3 bases from V and 10 bases from J; junction bases left unmatched: 5. CDR1 and CDR2 (germline): DFQATT, SNEGSKA (reference sequence). The CDR3 is 11 residues long. The CDR3 loop reads CSARETGTAFF. The CDR3 nucleotides read TGCAGTGCTAGGGAGACAGGGACAGCTTTCTTT.

The CDR3 loop reads CASSISEGNEQYF. In nucleotides, the CDR3 is TGTGCCAGTAGTATATCGGAAGGGAACGAGCAGTACTTC. The chain has TRBV19 and TRBJ2-7; D is unresolved. Germline loops: CDR1 LNHDA, CDR2 SQIVND (reference sequence). The CDR3 covers 13 residues. Trimming left V 2 bases short and J 5 bases short, with 10 bases between.

This sequence joins TRBV5-1 and TRBJ1-4; D may be TRBD1 (6 bases). V lost 4 bases, J lost 6 bases, and 16 bases lay in between. The germline gives CDR1 SGHRS, CDR2 YFSETQ. CDR3 length equals 15 residues. The CDR3 nucleotides are TGCGCCAGCAGCGAGACCAGGGGTTCTCATGAAAAACTGTTTTTT. It codes for CASSETRGSHEKLFF.

The chain uses TRBV13 and TRBJ1-2; the match to TRBD1 covers 8 bases. CDR1 is PRHDT and CDR2 is FYEKMQ in the germline V gene (reference sequence). V trimming: 0 bases; J trimming: 3 bases; junction bases outside the gene matches: 12. The CDR3 is 18 residues long. This chain's CDR3 is CASSLGGQGSTGDYGYTF. CDR3 coding DNA: TGTGCCAGCAGCTTAGGCGGACAGGGCTCGACGGGAGACTATGGCTACACCTTC.

The gene calls are TRBV7-2 and TRBJ2-1, with TRBD2 matching 10 bases. There are 16 residues in the CDR3. Trimming removed 0 bases from V and 6 bases from J; junction bases left unmatched: 5. CDR1 and CDR2 from the germline V gene are SGHTA and FQGNSA. The CDR3 protein is CASSLAGSGGANEQFF. DNA of the CDR3: TGTGCCAGCAGCTTAGCGGGAAGCGGGGGGGCCAATGAGCAGTTCTTC.

This chain connects TRBV6-9 to TRBJ2-5, with 7 positions matching TRBD1. CDR3 size: 14 residues. V gave up 2 bases and J gave up 12 bases; unmatched junction bases: 12. Looked up from germline, CDR1 is MNHGY and CDR2 is SVAAGI. The CDR3 sequence is CASSYLPGGSGKYF. Written as DNA, the CDR3 is TGTGCCAGCAGTTATCTCCCAGGGGGTTCAGGTAAGTACTTC.

This clone is judged medium-sized. The CDR3 is CSGRTGDGYTF. The DNA of the CDR3 is TGCAGCGGCCGGACAGGGGACGGCTACACCTTC. The genes are TRBV29-1 and TRBJ1-2, with TRBD1 matching over 9 bases. This CDR3 contains 11 residues. J gave up 8 bases and V 7 bases, and 5 bases lay outside the gene matches. Germline V gene sequence: CDR1 SQVTM, CDR2 ANQGSEA.

The chain is built from TRBV6-6 and TRBJ2-1; weak D call: TRBD2 (6 bases). V was shortened by 2 bases and J by 12 bases, with 11 bases between the two germline ends. Looked up from germline, CDR1 is MNHNY and CDR2 is SVGAGI (reference sequence). CDR3 length: 12 amino acids. DNA for the CDR3: TGTGCCAGCAGTTACCGGGGGTTTTCGCAGTTCTTC. This translates into CASSYRGFSQFF.

The chain has TRBV5-6 and TRBJ2-3; the match to TRBD1 covers 9 bases. This CDR3 is built from 16 residues. The germline gives CDR1 SGHDT, CDR2 YYEEEE. V lost 3 bases and J lost 2; bases outside the gene matches: 7. CDR3 nucleotide sequence: TGTGCCAGCAGCTCCTCCGGGACAGGGTTCACAGATACGCAGTATTTT. It translates to CASSSSGTGFTDTQYF.

V is TRBV25-1 and J is TRBJ1-4, with TRBD1 as a possible D gene (6 bases). Germline V CDR1 and CDR2: MGHDK, SYGVNS. The CDR3 is 14 amino acids. Trimming cost V 6 bases and J 0 bases, with 8 bases left between them. CDR3 nucleotides: TGTGCCAGCAGCGCAGGGGCAACTAATGAAAAACTGTTTTTT. Translating it yields CASSAGATNEKLFF. Supplemented by reference TRBV25-1 and TRBJ1-4, the full variable domain reads EADIYQTPRYLVIGTGKKITLECSQTMGHDKMYWYQQDPGMELHLIHYSYGVNSTEKGDLSSESTVSRIRTEHFPLTLESARPSHTSQYLCASSAGATNEKLFFGSGTQLSVL.

Within the sample, this clone is medium-sized. The chain uses TRBV4-1 and TRBJ1-5, with TRBD1 as a possible D gene (6 bases). The CDR3 has 15 amino acids. Per the germline V gene, CDR1 is MGHRA and CDR2 is YSYEKL. Trimming removed 0 bases at V and 7 bases at J, with 13 bases between. CDR3 loop: CASSQDPWGAQPQHF. CDR3 DNA sequence: TGCGCCAGCAGCCAAGATCCTTGGGGGGCCCAGCCCCAGCATTTT.

This clone was recorded only once. V gene TRBV9 combines with J gene TRBJ1-1; D is undetermined. The CDR3 sequence is 14 residues long. Per the germline V gene, CDR1 is SGDLS and CDR2 is YYNGEE. The ends were cut back, 0 bases at V and 0 bases at J, with 6 bases in the middle. For the CDR3, the DNA is TGTGCCAGCAGCGTAGGGGTAGTGAACACTGAAGCTTTCTTT. Translated, it gives CASSVGVVNTEAFF.

The chain links TRBV13 to TRBJ2-7, with 9 positions matching TRBD1. The length of the CDR3 is 15 residues. Germline V lookup: CDR1 PRHDT, CDR2 FYEKMQ (reference sequence). V was pared by 2 bases and J by 5 bases, with 7 bases of the junction left unmatched. CDR3 sequence: CASSLSGTGRNEQYF. The DNA for the CDR3 is TGTGCCAGCAGCTTAAGCGGGACAGGGAGAAACGAGCAGTACTTC.

The chain links TRBV29-1 to TRBJ2-5; no firm D call. From germline, CDR1 is SQVTM and CDR2 ANQGSEA. The V end was cut by 1 base, the J end by 4 bases, with 13 bases between. The CDR3 sequence is 14 residues long. In nucleotides, the CDR3 is TGCAGCGTTGAAGGTCCAAGCACACCAGAGACCCAGTACTTC. This encodes CSVEGPSTPETQYF.

The V gene is TRBV25-1, the J gene TRBJ2-7; 7 positions agree with TRBD1. Germline V gene lookup returns CDR1 MGHDK and CDR2 SYGVNS. Germline trimming cut 9 bases from V and 6 bases from J; bases unmatched to any gene: 5. The CDR3 covers 11 residues. The CDR3 nucleotides are TGTGCCAGTGACTACAGGGGCGAGCAGTACTTC. Protein sequence: CASDYRGEQYF.

This clone is medium-sized (0.01 to 0.1%) by share. The chain is built from TRBV2 and TRBJ1-2; the D is unclear. Trimming pared 5 bases from V and 4 bases from J, leaving 14 bases between. The CDR3 runs 14 residues. From germline, CDR1 is SNHLY and CDR2 FYNNEI. CDR3 amino acids: CASSQSLEGYGYTF. CDR3 in DNA: TGTGCCAGCAGTCAGTCCCTCGAGGGCTATGGCTACACCTTC.

The chain is built from TRBV4-2 and TRBJ1-2; D unclear. Germline CDR1 is LGHNA and CDR2 is YNFKEQ. Trimming shortened V by 0 bases and J by 4 bases, and 15 bases separated the two germline ends. This CDR3 region has 16 residues. This CDR3 is CASSQEEVEKFYGYTF. The DNA of the CDR3 is TGTGCCAGCAGCCAAGAGGAGGTTGAAAAGTTCTATGGCTACACCTTC.

CDR3 DNA sequence: TGCGCCAGCAGGGAAGTAGCCAAAAACATTCAGTACTTC. Protein: CASREVAKNIQYF. J is TRBJ2-4 and V is TRBV5-1; D gene ambiguous. The germline V gene has CDR1 SGHRS and CDR2 YFSETQ. Trimming cost V 5 bases and J 0 bases, with 6 bases left between them. This CDR3 has 13 residues.

The chain links TRBV5-5 to TRBJ2-2; no reliable D call. The CDR3 sequence is 13 residues long. The germline V gene encodes CDR1 SGHKS and CDR2 YYEKEE (reference sequence). V lost 5 bases and J lost 5, with 10 bases in between. The CDR3 here is CASRLLMTGELFF. CDR3 coding DNA: TGTGCCAGCAGATTACTAATGACCGGGGAGCTGTTTTTT. Complete variable domain (other parts from reference TRBV5-5 and TRBJ2-2): DAGVTQSPTHLIKTRGQQVTLRCSPISGHKSVSWYQQVLGQGPQFIFQYYEKEERGRGNFPDRFSARQFPNYSSELNVNALLLGDSALYLCASRLLMTGELFFGEGSRLTVL.